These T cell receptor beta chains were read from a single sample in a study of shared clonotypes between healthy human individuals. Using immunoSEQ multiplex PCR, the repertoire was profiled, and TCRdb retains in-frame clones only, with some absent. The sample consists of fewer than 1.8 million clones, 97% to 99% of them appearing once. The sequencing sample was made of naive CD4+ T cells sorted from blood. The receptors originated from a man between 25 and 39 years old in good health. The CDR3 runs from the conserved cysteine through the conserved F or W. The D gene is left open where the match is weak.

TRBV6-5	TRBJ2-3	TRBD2	CASSSRTSGTTDTQYF	TGTGCCAGCAGTTCCCGGACTAGCGGGACCACAGATACGCAGTATTTT
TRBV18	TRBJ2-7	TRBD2	CASSPQAGLSITYEQYF	TGTGCCAGCTCACCACAAGCGGGACTATCCATTACCTACGAGCAGTACTTC
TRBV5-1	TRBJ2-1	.	CASSLVSRYNEQFF	TGCGCCAGCAGCTTGGTATCCCGCTACAATGAGCAGTTCTTC
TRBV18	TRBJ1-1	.	CASSPSSGPTEAFF	TGTGCCAGCTCACCAAGCTCGGGGCCCACTGAAGCTTTCTTT
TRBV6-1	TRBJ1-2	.	CASSLGTENYGYTF	TGTGCCAGCAGCCTCGGGACGGAAAACTATGGCTACACCTTC
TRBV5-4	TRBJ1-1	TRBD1	CASRRGTGVNTEAFF	TGTGCCAGCAGACGGGGAACAGGGGTGAACACTGAAGCTTTCTTT
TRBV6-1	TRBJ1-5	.	CASGRGQFSNQPQHF	TGTGCCAGCGGGAGGGGACAATTTAGCAATCAGCCCCAGCATTTT
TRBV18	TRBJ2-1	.	CASSPAWGNEQFF	TGTGCCAGCTCACCCGCTTGGGGTAATGAGCAGTTCTTC
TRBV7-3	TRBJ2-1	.	CASSQSASGHEQFF	TGTGCCAGCAGCCAATCAGCGAGCGGGCACGAGCAGTTCTTC
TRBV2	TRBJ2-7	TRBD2	CASSEGLAGASYEQYF	TGTGCCAGCAGTGAAGGGCTAGCGGGCGCATCCTACGAGCAGTACTTC